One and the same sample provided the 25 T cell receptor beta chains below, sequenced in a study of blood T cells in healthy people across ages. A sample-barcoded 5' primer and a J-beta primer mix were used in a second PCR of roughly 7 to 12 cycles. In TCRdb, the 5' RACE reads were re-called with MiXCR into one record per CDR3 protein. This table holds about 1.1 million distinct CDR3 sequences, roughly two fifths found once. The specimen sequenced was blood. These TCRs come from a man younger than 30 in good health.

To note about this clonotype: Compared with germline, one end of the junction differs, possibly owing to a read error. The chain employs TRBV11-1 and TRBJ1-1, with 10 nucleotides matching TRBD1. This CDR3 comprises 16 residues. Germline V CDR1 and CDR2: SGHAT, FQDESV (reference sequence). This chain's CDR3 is CASSLGPGQGNTEVFF. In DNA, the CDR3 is TGTGCCAGCAGCTTAGGGCCGGGACAGGGGAACACTGAAGTTTTCTTT.

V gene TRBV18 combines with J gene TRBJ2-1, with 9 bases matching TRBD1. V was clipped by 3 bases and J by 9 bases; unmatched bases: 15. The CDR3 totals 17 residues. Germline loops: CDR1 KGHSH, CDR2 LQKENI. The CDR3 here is CASSPLSGTGLGSEQFF. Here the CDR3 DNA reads TGTGCCAGCTCACCCCTTTCGGGGACAGGGCTCGGAAGTGAGCAGTTCTTC.

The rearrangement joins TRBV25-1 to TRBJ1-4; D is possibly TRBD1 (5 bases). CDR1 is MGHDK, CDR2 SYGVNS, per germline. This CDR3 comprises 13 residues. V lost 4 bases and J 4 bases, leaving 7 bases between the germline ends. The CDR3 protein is CASSGGNNEKLFF. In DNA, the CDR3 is TGTGCCAGCAGTGGGGGGAATAATGAAAAACTGTTTTTT.

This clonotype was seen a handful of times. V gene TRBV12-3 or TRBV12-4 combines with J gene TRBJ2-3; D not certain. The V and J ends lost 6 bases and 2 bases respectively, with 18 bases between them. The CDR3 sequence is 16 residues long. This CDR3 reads CASRPISAVATDTQYF. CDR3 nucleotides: TGTGCCAGCAGGCCCATATCCGCAGTGGCCACAGATACGCAGTATTTT.

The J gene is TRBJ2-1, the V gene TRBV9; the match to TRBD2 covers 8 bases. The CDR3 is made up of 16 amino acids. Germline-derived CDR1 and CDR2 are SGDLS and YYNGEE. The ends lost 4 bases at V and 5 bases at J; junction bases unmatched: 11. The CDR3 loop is CASSWRGGTLDNEQFF. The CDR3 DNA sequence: TGTGCCAGCAGCTGGCGCGGGGGGACCCTAGACAATGAGCAGTTCTTC.

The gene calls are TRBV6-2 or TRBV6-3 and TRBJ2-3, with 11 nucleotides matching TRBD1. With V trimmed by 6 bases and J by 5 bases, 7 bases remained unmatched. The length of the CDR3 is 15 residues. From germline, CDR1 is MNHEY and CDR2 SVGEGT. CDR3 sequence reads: CASSIGTGGVDTQYF. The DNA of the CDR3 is TGTGCCAGCAGCATCGGGACAGGGGGTGTAGATACGCAGTATTTT.

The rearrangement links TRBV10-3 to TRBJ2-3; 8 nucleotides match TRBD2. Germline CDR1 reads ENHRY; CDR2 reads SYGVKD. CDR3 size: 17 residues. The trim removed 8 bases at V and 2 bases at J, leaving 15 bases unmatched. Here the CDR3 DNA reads TGTGCCATCCCCCTTCTCAGGACTAGCCTACTCACAGATACGCAGTATTTT. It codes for CAIPLLRTSLLTDTQYF.

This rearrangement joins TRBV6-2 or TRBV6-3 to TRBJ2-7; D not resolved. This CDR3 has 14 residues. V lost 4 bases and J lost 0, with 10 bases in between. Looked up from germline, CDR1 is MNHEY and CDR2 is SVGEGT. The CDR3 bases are TGTGCCAGCAGTTCCGTTGGGATCTCCTACGAGCAGTACTTC. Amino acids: CASSSVGISYEQYF.

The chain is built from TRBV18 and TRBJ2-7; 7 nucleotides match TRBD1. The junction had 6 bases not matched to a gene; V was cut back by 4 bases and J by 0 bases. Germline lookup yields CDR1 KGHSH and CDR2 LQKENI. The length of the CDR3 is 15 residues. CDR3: CASSLGQRDSYEQYF. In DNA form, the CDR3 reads TGTGCCAGCTCACTGGGACAGAGGGACTCCTACGAGCAGTACTTC.

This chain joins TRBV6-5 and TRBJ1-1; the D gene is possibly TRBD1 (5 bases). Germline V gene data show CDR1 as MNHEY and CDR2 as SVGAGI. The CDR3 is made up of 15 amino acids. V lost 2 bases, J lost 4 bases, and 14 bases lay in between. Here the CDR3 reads CASSYAAAGPTEAFF. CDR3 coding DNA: TGTGCCAGCAGTTACGCGGCAGCAGGGCCCACTGAAGCTTTCTTT.

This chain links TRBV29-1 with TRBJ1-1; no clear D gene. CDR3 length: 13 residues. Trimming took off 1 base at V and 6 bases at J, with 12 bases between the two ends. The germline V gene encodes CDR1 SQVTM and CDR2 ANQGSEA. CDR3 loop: CSVEGVTNSEAFF. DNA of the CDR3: TGCAGCGTTGAAGGGGTCACTAATTCTGAAGCTTTCTTT.

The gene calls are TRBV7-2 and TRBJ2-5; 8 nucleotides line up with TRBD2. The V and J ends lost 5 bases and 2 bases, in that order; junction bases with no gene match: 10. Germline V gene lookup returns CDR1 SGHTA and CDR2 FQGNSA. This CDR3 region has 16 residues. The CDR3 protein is CASSPREGLEQETQYF. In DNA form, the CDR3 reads TGTGCCAGCAGCCCTCGTGAGGGACTAGAACAAGAGACCCAGTACTTC.

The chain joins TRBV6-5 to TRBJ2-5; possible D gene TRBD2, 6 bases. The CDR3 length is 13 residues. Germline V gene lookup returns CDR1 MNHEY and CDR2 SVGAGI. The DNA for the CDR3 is TGTGCAGTTACCGGGACTCCCCCAGAGACCCAGTACTTC. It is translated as CAVTGTPPETQYF.

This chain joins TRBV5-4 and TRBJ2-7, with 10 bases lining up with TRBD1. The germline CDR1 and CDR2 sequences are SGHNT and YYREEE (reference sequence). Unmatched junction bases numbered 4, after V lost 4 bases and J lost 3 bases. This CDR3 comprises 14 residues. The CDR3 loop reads CASSPDRGHYEQYF. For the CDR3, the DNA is TGTGCCAGCAGCCCCGACAGGGGGCACTACGAGCAGTACTTC.

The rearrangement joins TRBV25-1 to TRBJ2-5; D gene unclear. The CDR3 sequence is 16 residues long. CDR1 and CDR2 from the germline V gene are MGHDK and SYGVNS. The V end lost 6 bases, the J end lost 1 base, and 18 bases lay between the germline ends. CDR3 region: CASSPFDGSSQETQYF. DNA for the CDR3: TGTGCCAGCAGCCCCTTCGACGGCAGTAGCCAAGAGACCCAGTACTTC.

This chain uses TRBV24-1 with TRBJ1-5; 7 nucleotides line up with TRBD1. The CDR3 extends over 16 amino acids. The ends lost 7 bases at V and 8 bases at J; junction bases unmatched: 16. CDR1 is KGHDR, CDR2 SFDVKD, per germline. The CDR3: CATRGVVGQPNKPQHF. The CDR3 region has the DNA TGTGCCACCAGGGGAGTGGTGGGACAGCCGAATAAGCCCCAGCATTTT.

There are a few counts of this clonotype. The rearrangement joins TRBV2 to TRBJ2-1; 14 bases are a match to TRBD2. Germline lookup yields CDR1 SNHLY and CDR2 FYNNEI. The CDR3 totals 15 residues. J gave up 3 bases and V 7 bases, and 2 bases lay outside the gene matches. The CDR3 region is CASTGTSGGYNEQFF. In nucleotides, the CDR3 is TGTGCCAGCACCGGGACTAGCGGGGGCTACAATGAGCAGTTCTTC.

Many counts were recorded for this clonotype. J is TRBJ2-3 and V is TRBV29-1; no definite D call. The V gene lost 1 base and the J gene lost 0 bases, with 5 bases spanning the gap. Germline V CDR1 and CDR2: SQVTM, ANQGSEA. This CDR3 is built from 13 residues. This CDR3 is CSVEAPSTDTQYF. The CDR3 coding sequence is TGCAGCGTTGAAGCCCCTAGCACAGATACGCAGTATTTT.

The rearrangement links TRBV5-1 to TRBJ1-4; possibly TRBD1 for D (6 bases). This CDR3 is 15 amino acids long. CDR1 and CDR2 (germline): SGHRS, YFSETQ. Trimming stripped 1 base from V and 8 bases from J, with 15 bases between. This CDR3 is CASSLKQGGTEKLFF. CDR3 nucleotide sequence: TGCGCCAGCAGCTTGAAACAGGGAGGGACGGAAAAACTGTTTTTT. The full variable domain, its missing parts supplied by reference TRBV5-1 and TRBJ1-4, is KAGVTQTPRYLIKTRGQQVTLSCSPISGHRSVSWYQQTPGQGLQFLFEYFSETQRNKGNFPGRFSGRQFSNSRSEMNVSTLELGDSALYLCASSLKQGGTEKLFFGSGTQLSVL.

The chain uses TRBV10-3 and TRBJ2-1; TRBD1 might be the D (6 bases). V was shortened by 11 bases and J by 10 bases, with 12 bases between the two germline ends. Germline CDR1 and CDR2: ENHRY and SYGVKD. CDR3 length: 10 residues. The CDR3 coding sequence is TGTGCCGCCAGGGGAGAGGAGCAGTTCTTC. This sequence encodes CAARGEEQFF.

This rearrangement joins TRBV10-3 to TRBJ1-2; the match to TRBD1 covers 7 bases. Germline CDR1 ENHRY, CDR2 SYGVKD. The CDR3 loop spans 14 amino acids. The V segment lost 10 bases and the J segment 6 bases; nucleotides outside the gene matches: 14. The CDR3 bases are TGTGCCACACAGGGGACCCCTAGGAGGGATGGCTACACCTTC. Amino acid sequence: CATQGTPRRDGYTF.

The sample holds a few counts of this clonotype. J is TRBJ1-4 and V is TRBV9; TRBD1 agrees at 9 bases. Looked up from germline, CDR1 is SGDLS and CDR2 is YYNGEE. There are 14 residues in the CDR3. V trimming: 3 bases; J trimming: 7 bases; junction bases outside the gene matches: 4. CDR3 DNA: TGTGCCAGCAGCGGGGGACAGGGAGGTGAAAAACTGTTTTTT. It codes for CASSGGQGGEKLFF. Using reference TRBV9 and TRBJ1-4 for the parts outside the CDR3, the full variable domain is DSGVTQTPKHLITATGQRVTLRCSPRSGDLSVYWYQQSLDQGLQFLIQYYNGEERAKGNILERFSAQQFPDLHSELNLSSLELGDSALYFCASSGGQGGEKLFFGSGTQLSVL.

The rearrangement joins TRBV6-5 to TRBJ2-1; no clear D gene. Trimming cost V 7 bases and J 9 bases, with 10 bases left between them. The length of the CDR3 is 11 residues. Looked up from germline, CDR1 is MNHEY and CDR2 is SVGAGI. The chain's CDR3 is CASTQIGEQFF. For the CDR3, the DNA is TGTGCCAGCACCCAGATCGGTGAGCAGTTCTTC.

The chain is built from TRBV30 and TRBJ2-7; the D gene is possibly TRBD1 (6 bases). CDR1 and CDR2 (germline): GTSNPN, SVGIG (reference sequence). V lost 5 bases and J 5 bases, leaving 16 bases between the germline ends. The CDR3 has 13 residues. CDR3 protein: CAWVGGLPDEQYF. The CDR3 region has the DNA TGTGCCTGGGTTGGGGGCCTGCCGGACGAGCAGTACTTC.

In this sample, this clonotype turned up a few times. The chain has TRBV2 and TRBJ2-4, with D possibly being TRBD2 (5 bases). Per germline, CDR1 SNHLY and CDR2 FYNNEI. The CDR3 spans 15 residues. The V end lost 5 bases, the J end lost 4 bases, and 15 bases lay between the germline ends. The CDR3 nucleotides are TGTGCCAGCAGTCCGAGGGCCTCTCCAAAAAACATTCAGTACTTC. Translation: CASSPRASPKNIQYF.